This record concerns one T cell receptor (beta chain) sequence. Antigen specificity is unknown. The data derive from a study of OX40 agonist ivuxolimab in advanced cancers. Study details: Head and neck, renal cell, melanoma or hepatocellular carcinoma were the cancers that dose-escalation patients had. Broader study findings: CD8+ T cells averaged more expanded clones than CD4+.

Trimming removed 2 bases at V and 5 bases at J, with 9 bases between. Germline loops: CDR1 MNHEY, CDR2 SMNVEV (reference sequence). The CDR3 contains 14 residues. TCRdb keeps only in-frame clones here, not all; method: immunoSEQ multiplex PCR. The sample has 45,000 to 60,000 clones, approximately 90% seen once. The V and J genes are TRBV27 and TRBJ2-2, with D possibly TRBD2 on 5 matching bases. The specimen comprised CD4+ or CD8+ T cells sorted from blood, sampled in a trial of the OX40 agonist ivuxolimab. The TCR originated in an adult with an advanced solid tumor such as melanoma, head and neck, liver or kidney cancer. Here the CDR3 reads CASSLGSSTGELFF. Here the CDR3 DNA reads TGTGCCAGCAGTTTAGGGAGTAGTACCGGGGAGCTGTTTTTT.